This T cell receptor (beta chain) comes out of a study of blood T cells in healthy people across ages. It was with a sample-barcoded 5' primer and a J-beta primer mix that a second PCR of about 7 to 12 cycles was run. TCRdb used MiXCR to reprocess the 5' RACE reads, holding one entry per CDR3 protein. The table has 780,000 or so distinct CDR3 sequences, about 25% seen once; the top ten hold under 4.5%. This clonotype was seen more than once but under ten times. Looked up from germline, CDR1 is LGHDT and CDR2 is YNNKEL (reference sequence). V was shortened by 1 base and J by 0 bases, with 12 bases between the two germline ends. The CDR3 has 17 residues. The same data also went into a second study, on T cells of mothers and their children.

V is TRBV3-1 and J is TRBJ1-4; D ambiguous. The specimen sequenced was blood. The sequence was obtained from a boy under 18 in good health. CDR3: CASSQGLHFATNEKLFF. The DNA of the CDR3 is TGTGCCAGCAGCCAAGGATTACATTTTGCAACTAATGAAAAACTGTTTTTT.